This T cell receptor beta chain was documented in a study of T cell responses to AZD1222 COVID-19 vaccine. Findings and caveats of the study: Females made up more of the donors, who were largely white British, and clonal diversity may have come out too low. Reports indicate that nearly half of spike-specific TCRs are directed at unmutated variant regions. Spike-specific TCR breadth and depth grew following two AZD1222 doses.

Second-dose schedules of about 4 or about 12 weeks were combined. This clone was detected only a few times. Its target is not known. TCRdb's table, derived via immunoSEQ multiplex PCR, lists solely in-frame clones and lacks some. In the table there are over 50,000 clones, around 85% of which are singletons. The source of this sequence is an adult who received the AZD1222 COVID-19 vaccine. The sample consisted of peripheral blood, taken 28 days after the second AZD1222 dose.

Here the CDR3 reads CASSQDFYPGSYEQYF. In DNA form, the CDR3 reads TGCGCCAGCAGCCAAGATTTTTACCCTGGCTCCTACGAGCAGTACTTC. The V and J genes are TRBV4-1 and TRBJ2-7; no clear D gene. Per the germline V gene, CDR1 is MGHRA and CDR2 is YSYEKL. The CDR3 spans 16 residues. Between the trimmed V and J ends, which lost 0 bases and 0 bases, there was a span of 12 bases.